This TCR beta chain was recorded in a study of naive and memory T cell subsets. Sequential positive selection took CD4 T cells first, then CD8 T cells. Both TRBC1 and TRBC2 were covered by a beta constant-region primer of two equimolar oligonucleotides. Ligated cDNA was amplified by four rounds of PCR with nested alpha and beta constant-region primers and SP2. Each CDR3 protein is one row after TCRdb ran MiXCR on the UMI-ligation and nested PCR reads. This repertoire shows under 150,000 distinct CDR3 sequences, under 25% found once; its top ten account for around 0.63%. The V end lost 5 bases, the J end lost 2 bases, and 16 bases lay between the germline ends. The CDR3 loop spans 16 amino acids. Germline V gives CDR1 SSHAT, CDR2 FNYEAQ (reference sequence). To note about this clonotype: Its antigen is currently unknown.

Study observations and caveats: From naive to CM, EM and EMRA, diversity decreased and Gini increased. A few larger clonotypes appeared in naive repertoires, especially CD8, possibly memory cells re-expressing CD45RA.

The sample comprised naive CD8+ T cells from blood. The receptor was derived from a human donor in good health. V and J are TRBV7-7 and TRBJ2-1; D is ambiguous. CDR3 residues: CASSPRTWQAYNEQFF. The DNA of the CDR3 is TGTGCCAGCAGCCCCCGCACCTGGCAGGCCTACAATGAGCAGTTCTTC.